This TCR beta chain comes out of a study of human thymus T cells. Regarding the study as a whole: Seemingly biased V and J gene usage marked thymic and blood repertoires. Highly overlapping thymic repertoires in unrelated individuals were reported by related research.

A note on this clone: Its antigen is unidentified.

Sequenced by immunoSEQ multiplex PCR; TCRdb stores in-frame clones only, minus some. The data contain some 78,000 clones, just over 95% of them seen just once; the ten biggest clones take up 0.031%. It was from resections taken during corrective heart surgery that the thymus tissue came. The people who donated were healthy Finnish babies having corrective surgery for congenital heart defects. The CDR3 is 18 amino acids. Germline trimming cut 0 bases from V and 4 bases from J; bases unmatched to any gene: 5. Germline loops: CDR1 SGHTS, CDR2 YDEGEE. The sequence derives from a boy in the first two years of life with a congenital heart defect but otherwise immunologically healthy. This rearrangement joins TRBV5-8 to TRBJ2-3; 16 bases agree with TRBD2. The sequenced material came from thymus tissue. This chain's CDR3 is CASSLDGTSGRAPDTQYF. The DNA for the CDR3 is TGTGCCAGCAGCTTGGATGGGACTAGCGGGAGGGCCCCAGATACGCAGTATTTT.